This TCR beta chain was sequenced in a study of CD8 T cells in Susac syndrome. Random hexamers were used to reverse transcribe the RNA input (roughly 0.5 to 1 ug). TCRdb itself ran the immunoSEQ multiplex PCR reads through MiXCR, one entry per CDR3 protein. The table includes some 77,000 distinct CDR3 sequences, 93% detected once. This CDR3 contains 13 residues. The V end was cut by 7 bases, the J end by 7 bases, with 14 bases between. Germline V CDR1 and CDR2: LNHDA, SQIVND (reference sequence). The diagnostic criteria were recently defined, and patients with Susac syndrome met them for definite or probable disease.

This sequence joins TRBV19 and TRBJ2-1; D call uncertain. The clonotype originates from a human donor with Susac syndrome. Sequenced material: CD4+ T cells from PBMCs. CDR3 coding DNA: TGTGCCAGTACGGAAGGGCATGGGAATGAGCAGTTCTTC. Translating gives CASTEGHGNEQFF.